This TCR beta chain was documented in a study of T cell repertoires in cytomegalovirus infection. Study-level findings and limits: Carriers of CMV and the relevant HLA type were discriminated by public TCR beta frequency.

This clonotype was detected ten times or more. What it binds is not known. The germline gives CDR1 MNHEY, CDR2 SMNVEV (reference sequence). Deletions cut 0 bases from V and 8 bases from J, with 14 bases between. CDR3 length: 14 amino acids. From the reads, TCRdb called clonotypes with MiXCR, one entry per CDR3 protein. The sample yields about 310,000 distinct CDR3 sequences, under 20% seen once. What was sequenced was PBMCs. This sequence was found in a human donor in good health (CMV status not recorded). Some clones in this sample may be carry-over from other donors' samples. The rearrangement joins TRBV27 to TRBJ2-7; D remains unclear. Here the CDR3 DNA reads TGTGCCAGCAGTTTATCGAGAATGTCAGCTAAGCAGTACTTC. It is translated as CASSLSRMSAKQYF.